Below, 8 T cell receptor beta chains from the same sample are listed, as sequenced in a study of T-cell reconstitution after alpha-beta-depleted transplantation in children. Researchers prepared the TCRbeta library using unique molecular identifiers, the study reports. TCRdb independently ran MiXCR on the PCR reads; one entry per CDR3 protein. The repertoire holds about 690,000 distinct CDR3 sequences, with approximately 16% as singletons. The specimen comprised PBMCs from the stem cell graft donor, sampled from the stem cell graft. These receptor sequences come from a human donor who donated a stem cell graft to a child with acute myeloid leukemia.

The chain is built from TRBV4-2 and TRBJ2-7; perhaps TRBD1 as D (6 bases). The CDR3 is 15 amino acids. The ends were cut back, 0 bases at V and 3 bases at J, with 12 bases in the middle. Germline values: CDR1 LGHNA, CDR2 YNFKEQ. In DNA form, the CDR3 reads TGTGCCAGCAGCCAAGATTGGGGGCCTCACTACGAGCAGTACGTC. It codes for CASSQDWGPHYEQYV.

This clonotype was seen a few times. The rearrangement uses TRBV12-3 or TRBV12-4 and TRBJ1-4; D is undetermined. The CDR3 is made up of 12 amino acids. V lost 7 bases to trimming and J lost 6 bases, with 9 bases between them. DNA of the CDR3: TGTGCCAGCACGACATCCGATGAAAAACTGTTTTTT. Encoded protein: CASTTSDEKLFF.

This clonotype was counted a few times. This sequence joins TRBV7-2 and TRBJ2-5; D not certain. The V gene lost 0 bases and the J gene lost 3 bases, with 29 bases spanning the gap. CDR3 size: 21 residues. Per germline, CDR1 SGHTA and CDR2 FQGNSA. The CDR3 here is CASSLAQITMWRRPNEETQYF. The CDR3 nucleotides are TGTGCCAGCAGCTTAGCTCAGATAACGATGTGGCGGCGCCCAAACGAAGAGACCCAGTACTTC.

The chain uses TRBV30 and TRBJ2-6; D gene uncertain. Between the trimmed V and J ends, which lost 2 bases and 0 bases, there was a span of 8 bases. The CDR3 totals 15 residues. The germline V gene has CDR1 GTSNPN and CDR2 SVGIG (reference sequence). CDR3 DNA: TGTGCCTGGAGTCCTTTCGGCTCTGGGGCCAACGTCCTGACTTTC. This encodes CAWSPFGSGANVLTF.

This clonotype was counted ten times or more. This chain joins TRBV6-5 and TRBJ1-1; D remains unclear. V was shortened by 2 bases and J by 3 bases, with 10 bases between the two germline ends. The length of the CDR3 is 14 residues. Germline lookup yields CDR1 MNHEY and CDR2 SVGAGI. This CDR3 is CASSYRDLDTEAFF. CDR3 sequence (DNA): TGTGCCAGCAGTTACAGGGATTTGGACACTGAAGCTTTCTTT.

This clonotype was seen ten or more times. The chain has TRBV20-1 and TRBJ2-7, with D unresolved. The CDR3 is 12 residues long. Germline V gene sequence: CDR1 DFQATT, CDR2 SNEGSKA (reference sequence). V lost 5 bases and J lost 1, with 9 bases in between. CDR3 loop: CSAPDSSYEQYF. The CDR3 region has the DNA TGCAGTGCTCCCGATTCATCCTACGAGCAGTACTTC.

The rearrangement joins TRBV5-1 to TRBJ2-5, with TRBD1 matching over 7 bases. Germline V gives CDR1 SGHRS, CDR2 YFSETQ. Germline trimming cut 0 bases from V and 5 bases from J; bases unmatched to any gene: 4. The CDR3 covers 14 residues. CDR3 bases: TGCGCCAGCAGCTTGGCCGGGACAGCGGAGACCCAGTACTTC. It codes for CASSLAGTAETQYF.

This clonotype was counted at least ten times. DNA of the CDR3: TGTGCCAGCAGGACAGATGGGGGTTCACCCCTCCACTTT. Translated, it gives CASRTDGGSPLHF. The V gene is TRBV6-1, the J gene TRBJ1-6; TRBD1 is a possible D gene (5 bases). CDR1 and CDR2 from the germline V gene are MNHNS and SASEGT. This CDR3 has 13 amino acids. V lost 6 bases and J 9 bases, leaving 12 bases between the germline ends.